This entry lists 23 T cell receptor beta chains sequenced from one sample in a study of regulatory T cells in long-lasting Graves disease. Combining iRepertoire HTBI primers with Arm-PCR of CDR3 regions, the authors built TCR beta libraries. TCRdb passed the multiplex PCR reads through MiXCR, listing each CDR3 protein once. The sample holds about half a million distinct CDR3 sequences, about 11% seen once. The time point: newly diagnosed GD, antithyroid drugs for less than 3 months. After RNA was extracted from PBMCs, the TCR library was made from it. This sample also belongs to another study, concerning T cells in Graves' hyperthyroidism and ophthalmopathy.

The material sequenced was peripheral blood mononuclear cells (PBMCs), taken at new diagnosis, from a patient treated with antithyroid drugs. All receptors derive from a woman in her thirties with Graves disease.

A few counts support this clonotype. V usage is TRBV7-9 and J usage is TRBJ2-4, with a possible D match to TRBD2 (6 bases). The germline V gene encodes CDR1 SEHNR and CDR2 FQNEAQ (reference sequence). The CDR3 consists of 14 residues. Trimming took off 7 bases at V and 7 bases at J, with 17 bases between the two ends. CDR3 DNA: TGTGCCAGCACCCTAGGGGACGGAGGGAACATTCAGTACTTC. This encodes CASTLGDGGNIQYF.

This clonotype was found many times. The chain has TRBV6-5 and TRBJ2-1; TRBD2 matches 11 bases. CDR3 size: 17 residues. V shed 2 bases, J shed 7 bases, and the junction held 10 bases outside the gene matches. Looked up from germline, CDR1 is MNHEY and CDR2 is SVGAGI. The CDR3 loop reads CASSYPRRLAGINEQFF. In nucleotides, the CDR3 is TGTGCCAGCAGTTACCCCCGCAGACTAGCGGGAATAAATGAGCAGTTCTTC.

This clonotype was counted many times. The genes are TRBV12-3 or TRBV12-4 and TRBJ1-1; the D gene is possibly TRBD1 (6 bases). There are 12 residues in the CDR3. V shed 3 bases and J shed 6 bases, with 8 bases lying between them. CDR3 DNA: TGTGCCAGCAGTTTGGGGGCAGCTGAAGCTTTCTTT. It encodes CASSLGAAEAFF.

The chain carries TRBV2 and TRBJ2-5; 7 bases fit TRBD1. Trimming removed 8 bases from V and 2 bases from J; junction bases left unmatched: 11. In germline, CDR1 is SNHLY, CDR2 FYNNEI. This CDR3 spans 15 amino acids. CDR3 in amino acids: CASEKGQLLQETQYF. The CDR3 coding sequence is TGTGCCAGCGAGAAGGGACAGCTACTTCAAGAGACCCAGTACTTC.

At least ten counts were recorded for this clonotype. The chain carries TRBV20-1 and TRBJ2-2; no clear D. Trimming pared 0 bases from V and 4 bases from J, leaving 6 bases between. CDR1 and CDR2 from the germline V gene are DFQATT and SNEGSKA (reference sequence). The CDR3 consists of 13 residues. CDR3 region: CSARDRVTGELFF. In DNA, the CDR3 is TGCAGTGCTAGAGATCGCGTCACCGGGGAGCTGTTTTTT.

Many counts were recorded for this clonotype. The V and J genes are TRBV6-2 or TRBV6-3 and TRBJ2-4; maybe TRBD2 (6 bases). This CDR3 comprises 13 residues. V shed 5 bases and J shed 4 bases, with 9 bases lying between them. CDR1 MNHEY and CDR2 SVGEGT come from the germline V gene. The DNA for the CDR3 is TGTGCCAGCAGTACGGACTATAAAAACATTCAGTACTTC. Translating it yields CASSTDYKNIQYF.

The chain carries TRBV3-1 and TRBJ2-7; D is undetermined. Germline loops: CDR1 LGHDT, CDR2 YNNKEL (reference sequence). V was trimmed by 4 bases and J by 3 bases, leaving 19 bases between them. CDR3 size: 16 residues. In DNA form, the CDR3 reads TGTGCCAGCAGCCCCCGAAGCACCGAGCGCATCTACGAGCAGTACTTC. Encoded protein: CASSPRSTERIYEQYF.

Ten or more counts support this clonotype. V gene TRBV7-9 combines with J gene TRBJ2-5; possible D gene TRBD2, 6 bases. The CDR3 loop spans 16 amino acids. Looked up from germline, CDR1 is SEHNR and CDR2 is FQNEAQ (reference sequence). Between the trimmed V and J ends, which lost 5 bases and 1 base, there was a span of 17 bases. Here the CDR3 reads CASSPSRRGTQETQYF. The CDR3 DNA is TGTGCCAGCAGCCCCAGTCGTCGCGGGACCCAAGAGACCCAGTACTTC.

There are many counts of this clonotype. Compared with germline, one end of the junction differs, possibly owing to a read error. This chain uses TRBV5-1 with TRBJ2-3; possibly TRBD1 for D (5 bases). The CDR3 covers 15 residues. Germline-derived CDR1 and CDR2 are SGHRS and YFSETQ. CDR3 nucleotide sequence: TGTGCCAGCAGCTCATGGACAAGGAGCACAGATACGCAGTATTTT. Protein: CASSSWTRSTDTQYF.

This clonotype was counted a few times. This chain connects TRBV20-1 to TRBJ1-2; D is undetermined. The germline V gene has CDR1 DFQATT and CDR2 SNEGSKA (reference sequence). This CDR3 spans 15 amino acids. Trimming shortened V by 1 base and J by 2 bases, and 14 bases separated the two germline ends. The CDR3 sequence is CSARASRNGNYGYTF. The DNA for the CDR3 is TGCAGTGCTAGAGCCTCCAGGAACGGGAACTATGGCTACACCTTC.

This clonotype was seen ten or more times. This chain connects TRBV18 to TRBJ1-4; 7 nucleotides align to TRBD1. CDR3 length: 13 amino acids. In germline, CDR1 is KGHSH, CDR2 LQKENI. J was trimmed by 7 bases and V by 3 bases; bases with no gene match: 2. This chain's CDR3 is CASSPQGGEKLFF. CDR3 nucleotides: TGTGCCAGCTCACCTCAGGGGGGTGAAAAACTGTTTTTT. The variable domain in full, completed from reference TRBV18 and TRBJ1-4, reads NAGVMQNPRHLVRRRGQEARLRCSPMKGHSHVYWYRQLPEEGLKFMVYLQKENIIDESGMPKERFSAEFPKEGPSILRIQQVVRGDSAAYFCASSPQGGEKLFFGSGTQLSVL.

This clonotype was seen at least ten times. The chain joins TRBV20-1 to TRBJ1-5; unclear D gene. The CDR3 covers 16 residues. Germline V gene sequence: CDR1 DFQATT, CDR2 SNEGSKA (reference sequence). V lost 0 bases, J lost 2 bases, and 14 bases lay in between. The DNA for the CDR3 is TGCAGTGCTAGAGACGCAGGAAAAGACGGCAATCAGCCCCAGCATTTT. Its protein product is CSARDAGKDGNQPQHF.

This clonotype has at least ten counts. This chain uses TRBV20-1 with TRBJ2-1; 10 bases fit TRBD2. Germline CDR1 DFQATT, CDR2 SNEGSKA (reference sequence). This CDR3 region has 16 residues. With V trimmed by 8 bases and J by 0 bases, 10 bases remained unmatched. The CDR3 DNA is TGCAGTCAATATAGCGGGAGGTCAGACTCCTACAATGAGCAGTTCTTC. It yields the protein CSQYSGRSDSYNEQFF.

This clonotype occurred many times. This chain joins TRBV5-6 and TRBJ2-1; D is perhaps TRBD1 or TRBD2 (6 bases each). The germline V gene has CDR1 SGHDT and CDR2 YYEEEE. The CDR3 is 17 amino acids. V was clipped by 1 base and J by 3 bases, with 17 bases between them. CDR3 sequence (DNA): TGTGCCAGCAGCTTGAATGGTTGGGGGGCCCTCTACAATGAGCAGTTCTTC. Amino acid sequence: CASSLNGWGALYNEQFF.

The V gene is TRBV7-2, the J gene TRBJ2-1; weak D call: TRBD2 (6 bases). CDR3 length: 20 residues. V was cut by 1 base and J by 2 bases, with 24 bases left in between. Germline assignment: CDR1 SGHTA and CDR2 FQGNSA. The chain's CDR3 is CASSLVTARRDLRAYNEQFF. The CDR3 region has the DNA TGTGCCAGCAGCTTAGTAACAGCCAGACGGGACTTGAGGGCCTACAATGAGCAGTTCTTC.

This clonotype was seen at least ten times. The genes are TRBV5-1 and TRBJ1-6, with no clear D. CDR3 length: 12 residues. The germline V and J ends were trimmed by 5 bases and 7 bases, with 7 bases remaining between them. Germline loops: CDR1 SGHRS, CDR2 YFSETQ. For the CDR3, the DNA is TGCGCCAGCAGGGACGCCAATTCACCCCTCCACTTT. Its translation: CASRDANSPLHF. Complete variable domain (other parts from reference TRBV5-1 and TRBJ1-6): KAGVTQTPRYLIKTRGQQVTLSCSPISGHRSVSWYQQTPGQGLQFLFEYFSETQRNKGNFPGRFSGRQFSNSRSEMNVSTLELGDSALYLCASRDANSPLHFGNGTRLTVT.

V gene TRBV9 combines with J gene TRBJ1-1; maybe TRBD1 (5 bases). The V end was cut by 5 bases, the J end by 1 base, with 15 bases between. This CDR3 has 15 amino acids. Per the germline V gene, CDR1 is SGDLS and CDR2 is YYNGEE. The CDR3 is CASSFLSTGNTEAFF. The CDR3 bases are TGTGCCAGCAGTTTCCTTTCCACAGGGAACACTGAAGCTTTCTTT. The entire variable domain, with the rest obtained from reference TRBV9 and TRBJ1-1, is as follows: DSGVTQTPKHLITATGQRVTLRCSPRSGDLSVYWYQQSLDQGLQFLIQYYNGEERAKGNILERFSAQQFPDLHSELNLSSLELGDSALYFCASSFLSTGNTEAFFGQGTRLTVV.

This clonotype was observed at least ten times. The chain is built from TRBV11-3 and TRBJ1-4; 7 bases are shared with TRBD1. In germline, CDR1 is SGHNT, CDR2 YENEEA. Germline trimming cut 4 bases from V and 6 bases from J; bases unmatched to any gene: 5. CDR3 size: 14 residues. As DNA, the CDR3 is TGTGCCAGCAGCTCATACAGGGGTGATGAAAAACTGTTTTTT. It is translated as CASSSYRGDEKLFF.

There are a few counts of this clonotype. The J gene is TRBJ1-5, the V gene TRBV28; D might be TRBD1 (5 bases). The V end was cut by 3 bases, the J end by 8 bases, with 11 bases between. The CDR3 is 13 amino acids. Per the germline V gene, CDR1 is MDHEN and CDR2 is SYDVKM. The CDR3 nucleotides read TGTGCCAGCAGTTTGGGCGGGGGGAAGCCCCAGCATTTT. As protein: CASSLGGGKPQHF.

This clonotype has at least ten counts. The chain couples TRBV12-3 or TRBV12-4 to TRBJ1-2; 9 bases match TRBD1. Trimming took 6 bases from V and 11 from J; bases not matched to a gene: 10. This CDR3 region has 13 residues. The CDR3 sequence: CASSSGQGGRYTF. CDR3 nucleotides: TGTGCCAGCAGCTCGGGACAGGGTGGGCGGTACACCTTC.

This clonotype was counted many times. The V gene is TRBV7-9, the J gene TRBJ2-7; 10 nucleotides align to TRBD1. CDR1 is SEHNR, CDR2 FQNEAQ, per germline (reference sequence). The V and J ends lost 4 bases and 3 bases, in that order; junction bases with no gene match: 9. CDR3 length equals 16 residues. The chain's CDR3 is CASSSWTGGSGYEQYF. The CDR3 DNA is TGTGCCAGCAGCTCGTGGACAGGGGGAAGTGGCTACGAGCAGTACTTC.

In regard to this clonotype: Being one base from a much bigger clone, this may be a read error. The chain combines TRBV6-1 with TRBJ1-3; D gene ambiguous. In germline, CDR1 is MNHNS, CDR2 SASEGT. CDR3 size: 15 residues. Here the CDR3 reads CVSSRTGSSGNTIYF. The DNA for the CDR3 is TGTGTCAGCAGTAGGACGGGGAGCTCTGGAAACACCATATATTTT.

The V gene is TRBV20-1, the J gene TRBJ2-5; TRBD2 agrees at 12 bases. The CDR3 loop spans 15 amino acids. J was trimmed by 4 bases and V by 1 base; bases with no gene match: 4. The germline V gene has CDR1 DFQATT and CDR2 SNEGSKA (reference sequence). Written as DNA, the CDR3 is TGCAGTGCTAGAGGACTAGCGGGAGTCGGAGAGACCCAGTACTTC. Residues: CSARGLAGVGETQYF.